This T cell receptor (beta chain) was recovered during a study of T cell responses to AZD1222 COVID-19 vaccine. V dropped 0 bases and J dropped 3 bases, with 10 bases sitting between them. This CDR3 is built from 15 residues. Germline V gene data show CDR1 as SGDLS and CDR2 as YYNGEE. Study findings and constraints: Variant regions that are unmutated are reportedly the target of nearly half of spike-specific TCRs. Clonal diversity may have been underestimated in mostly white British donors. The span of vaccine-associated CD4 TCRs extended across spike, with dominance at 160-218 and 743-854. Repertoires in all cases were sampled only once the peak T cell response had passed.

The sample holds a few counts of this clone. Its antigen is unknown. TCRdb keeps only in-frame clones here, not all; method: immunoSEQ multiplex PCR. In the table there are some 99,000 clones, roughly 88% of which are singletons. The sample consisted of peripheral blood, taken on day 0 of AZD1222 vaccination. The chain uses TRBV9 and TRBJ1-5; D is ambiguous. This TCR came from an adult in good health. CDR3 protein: CASSVATGPNQPQHF. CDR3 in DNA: TGTGCCAGCAGCGTAGCTACGGGCCCCAATCAGCCCCAGCATTTT. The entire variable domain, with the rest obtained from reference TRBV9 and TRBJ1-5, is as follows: DSGVTQTPKHLITATGQRVTLRCSPRSGDLSVYWYQQSLDQGLQFLIQYYNGEERAKGNILERFSAQQFPDLHSELNLSSLELGDSALYFCASSVATGPNQPQHFGDGTRLSIL.